Each of the 30 T cell receptor beta chains below was sequenced from the same sample in a study of glioma-infiltrating T cells after dendritic cell vaccination. Here immunoSEQ multiplex PCR was the method, and the copy in TCRdb shows in-frame clones only, minus some. The sample consists of roughly 85,000 clones, about 85% of them appearing once. Time point denoted: after dendritic cell vaccination, including at tumor progression/relapse. Material: blood, obtained after dendritic cell vaccination. The receptors derive from a human donor with glioblastoma.

The CDR3 reads CASSPRTSGEQFF. The DNA of the CDR3 is TGTGCCAGCAGCCCACGGACTAGCGGTGAGCAGTTCTTC. This chain joins TRBV9 and TRBJ2-1; TRBD2 agrees at 10 bases. From germline, CDR1 is SGDLS and CDR2 YYNGEE. J lost 9 bases, V lost 4 bases, and 4 bases had no gene match. The CDR3 length is 13 residues.

The J gene is TRBJ2-5, the V gene TRBV11-3; the D is unclear. The V gene's germline CDR1 is SGHNT and CDR2 YENEEA. Trimming took 5 bases from V and 7 from J, leaving 11 bases between them. This CDR3 has 12 amino acids. The CDR3 protein is CASSPGVGTQYF. DNA of the CDR3: TGTGCCAGCAGCCCCGGTGTCGGGACCCAGTACTTC.

The V gene is TRBV4-1, the J gene TRBJ1-4; tentatively, D is TRBD1 (5 bases). Germline CDR1 is MGHRA and CDR2 is YSYEKL. The V and J ends lost 8 bases and 4 bases respectively, with 11 bases between them. The CDR3 contains 13 residues. The CDR3 protein is CASGGVINEKLFF. CDR3 sequence (DNA): TGCGCCAGCGGGGGGGTGATTAATGAAAAACTGTTTTTT.

The gene calls are TRBV6-6 and TRBJ1-6; a possible D gene is TRBD1 (5 bases). The CDR3 has 15 residues. Trimming took 8 bases from V and 6 from J, leaving 17 bases between them. Germline CDR1 reads MNHNY; CDR2 reads SVGAGI (reference sequence). The CDR3 is CASAPGGRSNSPLHF. The CDR3 bases are TGTGCCAGCGCCCCGGGGGGACGGAGTAATTCACCCCTCCACTTT.

The genes are TRBV6-5 and TRBJ1-1, with TRBD1 identical over 7 bases. Trimming cost V 4 bases and J 3 bases; bases outside gene matches: 11. The CDR3 runs to 16 residues. CDR1 and CDR2 (germline): MNHEY, SVGAGI. CDR3 loop: CASSWQGGGGYTEAFF. The DNA of the CDR3 is TGTGCCAGCAGTTGGCAGGGGGGCGGTGGGTACACTGAAGCTTTCTTT.

The chain joins TRBV7-2 to TRBJ1-2; D gene uncertain. V shed 5 bases and J shed 7 bases, with 11 bases lying between them. The germline V gene has CDR1 SGHTA and CDR2 FQGNSA. The CDR3 sequence is 12 residues long. The CDR3 is CASSAPSLGYTF. CDR3 nucleotide sequence: TGTGCCAGCAGCGCGCCTTCCCTTGGCTACACCTTC.

CDR3 amino acids: CASSSGEASTDTQYF. The CDR3 DNA follows: TGTGCCAGCAGTTCCGGGGAGGCTAGCACAGATACGCAGTATTTT. J is TRBJ2-3 and V is TRBV6-5; perhaps TRBD2 as D (6 bases). Looked up from germline, CDR1 is MNHEY and CDR2 is SVGAGI. The CDR3 runs to 15 residues. Trimming removed 4 bases at V and 0 bases at J, with 11 bases between.

This clone has just a few counts. V and J are TRBV6-1 and TRBJ2-3; 12 bases are shared with TRBD2. The CDR3 covers 15 residues. Per the germline V gene, CDR1 is MNHNS and CDR2 is SASEGT. Trimming took 3 bases from V and 4 from J; bases not matched to a gene: 2. The CDR3: CASSETSGGADTQYF. The CDR3 DNA follows: TGTGCCAGCAGTGAGACTAGCGGGGGCGCAGATACGCAGTATTTT.

The chain has TRBV10-3 and TRBJ2-7; TRBD1 is a possible D gene (6 bases). The V gene's germline CDR1 is ENHRY and CDR2 SYGVKD. This CDR3 has 12 residues. Deletions cut 1 base from V and 5 bases from J, with 6 bases between. The CDR3 DNA is TGTGCCATCAGTGAGTGGGGGCACGAGCAGTACTTC. Its translation: CAISEWGHEQYF.

The chain carries TRBV5-6 and TRBJ2-3; 11 positions match TRBD2. The CDR3 spans 16 residues. V lost 4 bases and J lost 5; bases outside the gene matches: 9. Germline V lookup: CDR1 SGHDT, CDR2 YYEEEE. In DNA, the CDR3 is TGTGCCAGCAGCCTACTACTAGCGGGAGCGAAAGATACGCAGTATTTT. Amino acids: CASSLLLAGAKDTQYF.

Only one count was recorded for this clone. The chain has TRBV7-3 and TRBJ2-1; TRBD1 might be the D (6 bases). Germline-derived CDR1 and CDR2 are SGHTA and FQGTGA. The CDR3 is 19 residues long. V lost 5 bases to trimming and J lost 2 bases, with 25 bases between them. CDR3 residues: CASSAGGSSTGAAYNEQFF. In DNA form, the CDR3 reads TGTGCCAGCAGCGCTGGAGGAAGTTCGACAGGAGCTGCCTACAATGAGCAGTTCTTC.

This clone was detected only once. The chain links TRBV6-6 to TRBJ2-2; TRBD2 matches 8 bases. Germline trimming cut 7 bases from V and 1 base from J; bases unmatched to any gene: 5. There are 15 residues in the CDR3. Germline lookup yields CDR1 MNHNY and CDR2 SVGAGI (reference sequence). Here the CDR3 DNA reads TGTGCCAGCATCCCCGGGGGGGAGAACACCGGGGAGCTGTTTTTT. It encodes CASIPGGENTGELFF.

This rearrangement joins TRBV20-1 to TRBJ2-5; D remains ambiguous. The germline gives CDR1 DFQATT, CDR2 SNEGSKA (reference sequence). With 5 bases removed from V and 4 bases from J, the gap between germline ends came to 8 bases. This CDR3 is built from 11 residues. In nucleotides, the CDR3 is TGCAGTGCTCCGTCGGGAGAGACCCAGTACTTC. Protein product: CSAPSGETQYF.

A remark on this clone: Other nucleotide sequences from this sample produce the same CDR3. This chain uses TRBV5-1 with TRBJ2-3; 11 positions agree with TRBD2. The germline CDR1 and CDR2 sequences are SGHRS and YFSETQ. This CDR3 is built from 16 residues. J lost 2 bases, V lost 2 bases, and 4 bases had no gene match. The CDR3 protein is CASSFLAGGYTDTQYF. Written as DNA, the CDR3 is TGCGCCAGCAGCTTCCTAGCGGGGGGTTACACAGATACGCAGTATTTT.

V usage is TRBV25-1 and J usage is TRBJ1-1; D may be TRBD1 (5 bases). Trimming pared 6 bases from V and 4 bases from J, leaving 12 bases between. CDR3 size: 13 residues. Per germline, CDR1 MGHDK and CDR2 SYGVNS. CDR3 in amino acids: CASRPDGGTEAFF. The CDR3, as DNA: TGTGCCAGCAGACCAGACGGGGGCACTGAAGCTTTCTTT. The full variable domain, rest sourced from reference TRBV25-1 and TRBJ1-1, is EADIYQTPRYLVIGTGKKITLECSQTMGHDKMYWYQQDPGMELHLIHYSYGVNSTEKGDLSSESTVSRIRTEHFPLTLESARPSHTSQYLCASRPDGGTEAFFGQGTRLTVV.

The sample holds one count of this clone. V usage is TRBV6-5 and J usage is TRBJ1-2; D is uncertain. The CDR3 extends over 13 amino acids. V lost 0 bases and J lost 6, with 8 bases in between. Germline lookup yields CDR1 MNHEY and CDR2 SVGAGI. This CDR3 reads CASSYSEENGYTF. The CDR3 DNA follows: TGTGCCAGCAGTTACTCGGAGGAAAATGGCTACACCTTC.

The chain joins TRBV29-1 to TRBJ2-1, with TRBD2 as a possible D gene (5 bases). The CDR3 is 13 residues long. Germline CDR1 reads SQVTM; CDR2 reads ANQGSEA. Trimming left V 4 bases short and J 3 bases short, with 10 bases between. In nucleotides, the CDR3 is TGCAGCGTTGTAACGGGATACTACAATGAGCAGTTCTTC. Amino acids: CSVVTGYYNEQFF.

The J gene is TRBJ2-7, the V gene TRBV28, with a tentative D call TRBD1 (6 bases). The CDR3 has 14 amino acids. V lost 7 bases, J lost 2 bases, and 15 bases lay in between. CDR1 and CDR2 from the germline V gene are MDHEN and SYDVKM. The CDR3 spells CASTTPDSPYEQYF. CDR3 sequence (DNA): TGTGCCAGCACCACTCCGGACAGCCCCTACGAGCAGTACTTC.

The genes are TRBV29-1 and TRBJ2-4, with 11 positions matching TRBD2. Germline CDR1 reads SQVTM; CDR2 reads ANQGSEA. The CDR3 is 18 amino acids. V gave up 0 bases and J gave up 0 bases; unmatched junction bases: 7. CDR3 residues: CSVEDTSGRTLAKNIQYF. CDR3 nucleotide sequence: TGCAGCGTTGAAGATACTAGCGGGAGAACTTTAGCCAAAAACATTCAGTACTTC.

This clone has more than one count but fewer than ten. The chain is built from TRBV7-2 and TRBJ1-5, with D possibly matching TRBD1 (5 bases). Germline V gives CDR1 SGHTA, CDR2 FQGNSA. The CDR3 contains 14 residues. Trimming shortened V by 5 bases and J by 7 bases, and 15 bases separated the two germline ends. CDR3 residues: CASSPTNQGQPQHF. In DNA form, the CDR3 reads TGTGCCAGCAGCCCAACCAACCAGGGACAGCCCCAGCATTTT.

The chain's CDR3 is CASSYDTAGYGYTF. The CDR3 DNA is TGTGCCAGCAGTTATGACACAGCCGGCTATGGCTACACCTTC. The chain is built from TRBV6-5 and TRBJ1-2; D gene uncertain. The CDR3 loop spans 14 amino acids. Germline-derived CDR1 and CDR2 are MNHEY and SVGAGI. The germline V and J ends were trimmed by 3 bases and 4 bases, with 12 bases remaining between them.

V and J are TRBV27 and TRBJ2-7; D is perhaps TRBD1 (6 bases). The germline V gene has CDR1 MNHEY and CDR2 SMNVEV (reference sequence). V was trimmed by 6 bases and J by 6 bases, leaving 18 bases between them. This CDR3 is built from 14 residues. CDR3 DNA sequence: TGTGCCAGCAGCCCAGGACAGCCGGGCGTCGAGCAGTACTTC. Translation gives CASSPGQPGVEQYF.

The chain is built from TRBV9 and TRBJ1-6, with 10 bases matching TRBD1. The CDR3 runs to 16 residues. Trimming at V came to 3 bases and at J to 7 bases, leaving 7 bases not matched to a gene. Germline values: CDR1 SGDLS, CDR2 YYNGEE. This CDR3 reads CASSGGGQGSNSPLHF. Written as DNA, the CDR3 is TGTGCCAGCAGCGGGGGGGGACAGGGGTCGAATTCACCCCTCCACTTT. Using reference TRBV9 and TRBJ1-6 for the parts outside the CDR3, the full variable domain is DSGVTQTPKHLITATGQRVTLRCSPRSGDLSVYWYQQSLDQGLQFLIQYYNGEERAKGNILERFSAQQFPDLHSELNLSSLELGDSALYFCASSGGGQGSNSPLHFGNGTRLTVT.

This chain joins TRBV27 and TRBJ1-2, with 8 bases identical to TRBD1. The germline gives CDR1 MNHEY, CDR2 SMNVEV (reference sequence). This CDR3 region has 16 residues. After removal of 6 bases from V and 5 bases from J, the junction contained 14 bases not matched to a gene. In nucleotides, the CDR3 is TGTGCCAGCAGCCGAACCCCCGGGACAGGAGGGTATGGCTACACCTTC. Translated, it gives CASSRTPGTGGYGYTF.

Only a few counts were recorded for this clone. At one end, the junction sequence differs from germline, possibly due to a read error. The chain recombines TRBV11-2 with TRBJ2-7, with 9 positions matching TRBD1. Germline CDR1 is SGHAT and CDR2 is FQNNGV. The CDR3 spans 11 residues. CDR3 bases: TGTGCCAGCAGCCAGGGACAGGGCGGGCACTTC. Its protein product is CASSQGQGGHF.

The chain couples TRBV18 to TRBJ2-7, with TRBD1 matching over 12 bases. CDR1 is KGHSH and CDR2 is LQKENI in the germline V gene. The CDR3 covers 17 residues. With V trimmed by 4 bases and J by 3 bases, 10 bases remained unmatched. The CDR3 DNA follows: TGTGCCAGCTCACGGGACAGGGGGCGGGTTGCCAACTACGAGCAGTACTTC. Its protein is CASSRDRGRVANYEQYF.

The chain is built from TRBV7-6 and TRBJ2-2, with 8 bases matching TRBD2. With V trimmed by 2 bases and J by 4 bases, 3 bases remained unmatched. CDR3 length equals 15 residues. Germline CDR1 SGHVS, CDR2 FNYEAQ. Written as DNA, the CDR3 is TGTGCCAGCAGCTTATTACGGGGGGGCACCGGGGAGCTGTTTTTT. Amino acids: CASSLLRGGTGELFF.

The CDR3 region is CATRRQGDGELFF. Here the CDR3 DNA reads TGTGCCACCAGACGCCAGGGTGACGGGGAGCTGTTTTTT. This sequence joins TRBV15 and TRBJ2-2; possible D gene TRBD1, 5 bases. V was shortened by 6 bases and J by 7 bases, with 12 bases between the two germline ends. Germline values: CDR1 LNHNV, CDR2 YYDKDF (reference sequence). The CDR3 runs to 13 residues.

V usage is TRBV6-5 and J usage is TRBJ1-1; TRBD1 aligns across 10 bases. V trimming: 2 bases; J trimming: 7 bases; junction bases outside the gene matches: 10. The CDR3 is 16 amino acids. CDR1 MNHEY and CDR2 SVGAGI come from the germline V gene. The DNA of the CDR3 is TGTGCCAGCAGTTACGGCCGTTGGGGACAGGGGATTGAAGCTTTCTTT. This codes for CASSYGRWGQGIEAFF.

This chain joins TRBV7-2 and TRBJ2-2; D ambiguous. Germline values: CDR1 SGHTA, CDR2 FQGNSA. V shed 1 base and J shed 4 bases, with 10 bases lying between them. This CDR3 has 15 amino acids. The CDR3 DNA follows: TGTGCCAGCAGCTTAGAGTTCGCTAGCACCGGGGAGCTGTTTTTT. Translated, it gives CASSLEFASTGELFF.